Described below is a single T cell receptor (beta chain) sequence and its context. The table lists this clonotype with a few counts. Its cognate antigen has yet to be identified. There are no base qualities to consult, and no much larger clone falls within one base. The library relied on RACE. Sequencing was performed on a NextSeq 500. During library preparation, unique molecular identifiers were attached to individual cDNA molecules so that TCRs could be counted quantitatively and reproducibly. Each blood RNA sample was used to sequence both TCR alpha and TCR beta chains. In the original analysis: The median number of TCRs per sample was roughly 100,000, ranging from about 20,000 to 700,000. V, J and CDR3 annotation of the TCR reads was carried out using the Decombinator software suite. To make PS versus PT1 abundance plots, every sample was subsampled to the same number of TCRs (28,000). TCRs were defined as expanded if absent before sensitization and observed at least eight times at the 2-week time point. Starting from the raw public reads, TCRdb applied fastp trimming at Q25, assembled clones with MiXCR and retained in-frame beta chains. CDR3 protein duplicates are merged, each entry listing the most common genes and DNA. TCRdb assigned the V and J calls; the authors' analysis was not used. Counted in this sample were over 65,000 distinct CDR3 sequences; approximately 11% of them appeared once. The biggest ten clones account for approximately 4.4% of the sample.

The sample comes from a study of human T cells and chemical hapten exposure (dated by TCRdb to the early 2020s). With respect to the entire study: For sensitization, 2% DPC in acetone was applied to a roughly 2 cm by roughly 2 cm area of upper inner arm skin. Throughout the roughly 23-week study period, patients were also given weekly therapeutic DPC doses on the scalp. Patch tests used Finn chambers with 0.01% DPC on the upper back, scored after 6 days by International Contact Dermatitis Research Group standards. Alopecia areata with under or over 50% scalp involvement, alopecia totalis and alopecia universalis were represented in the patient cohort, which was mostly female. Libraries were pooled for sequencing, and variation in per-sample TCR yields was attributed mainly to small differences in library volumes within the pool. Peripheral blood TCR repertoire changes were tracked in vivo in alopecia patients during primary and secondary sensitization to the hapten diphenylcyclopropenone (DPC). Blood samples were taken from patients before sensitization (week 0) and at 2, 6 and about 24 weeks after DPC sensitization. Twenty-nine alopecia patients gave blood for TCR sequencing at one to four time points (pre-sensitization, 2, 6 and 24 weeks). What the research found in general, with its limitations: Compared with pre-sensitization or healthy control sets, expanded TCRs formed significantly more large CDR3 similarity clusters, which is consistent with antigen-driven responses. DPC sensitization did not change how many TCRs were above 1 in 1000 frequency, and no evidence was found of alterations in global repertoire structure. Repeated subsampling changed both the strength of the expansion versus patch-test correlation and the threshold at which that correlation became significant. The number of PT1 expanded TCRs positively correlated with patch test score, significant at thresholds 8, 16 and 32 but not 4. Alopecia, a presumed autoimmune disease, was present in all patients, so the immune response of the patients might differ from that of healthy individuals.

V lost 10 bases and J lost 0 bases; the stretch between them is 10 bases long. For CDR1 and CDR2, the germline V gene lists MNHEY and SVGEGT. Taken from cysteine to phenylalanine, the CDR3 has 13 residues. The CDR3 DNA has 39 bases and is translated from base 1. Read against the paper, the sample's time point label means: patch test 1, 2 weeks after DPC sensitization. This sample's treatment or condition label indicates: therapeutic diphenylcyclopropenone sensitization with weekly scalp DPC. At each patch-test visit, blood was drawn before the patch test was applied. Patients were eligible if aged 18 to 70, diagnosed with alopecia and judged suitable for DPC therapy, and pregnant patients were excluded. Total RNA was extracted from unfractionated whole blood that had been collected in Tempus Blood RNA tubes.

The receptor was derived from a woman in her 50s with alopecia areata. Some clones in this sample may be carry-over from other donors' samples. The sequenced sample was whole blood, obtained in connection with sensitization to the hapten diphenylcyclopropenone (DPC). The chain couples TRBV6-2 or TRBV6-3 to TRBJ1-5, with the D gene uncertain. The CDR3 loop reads CATGPDSNQPQHF. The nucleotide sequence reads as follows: TGTGCCACTGGGCCGGATAGCAATCAGCCCCAGCATTTT.